This entry concerns a single T cell receptor (beta chain). The assay was immunoSEQ multiplex PCR, and TCRdb's table has in-frame clones only and misses some. The sample includes some 60,000 clones, approximately 91% seen only once; the top ten take 1% to 1.5%. These data are taken from a study of T cell changes during pregnancy in multiple sclerosis. This CDR3 comprises 14 residues. CDR1 and CDR2 from the germline V gene are MGHRA and YSYEKL. With V trimmed by 1 base and J by 3 bases, 1 base remained unmatched. J is TRBJ2-7 and V is TRBV4-1; 9 nucleotides line up with TRBD2. This specimen was peripheral blood, taken in the second trimester of pregnancy. The sequence was obtained from a female donor with multiple sclerosis, enrolled in a pregnancy study. The CDR3 protein is CASSQASGVYEQYF. The CDR3 DNA reads TGCGCCAGCAGCCAAGCTAGCGGGGTCTACGAGCAGTACTTC.